This is a list of T cell receptor beta chains from one sample in a study of identical twins. TCRdb fed the 5' RACE reads into MiXCR, producing one record per CDR3 protein. The sample has fewer than 900,000 distinct CDR3 sequences, 15% to 20% seen once. The sample also formed part of further work on T cells expressing NK-cell markers.

The sample comprised PBMCs. These receptors all stem from a woman between 18 and 29 years old in good health. Both conserved end residues are part of each CDR3. D genes are given only for firm matches. The size field is filled for only some rows; it gives once, few, many or a size class.

j_call: TRBJ2-3
clone_size: NA
d_call: NA
v_call: TRBV20-1
cdr3_nt: TGCAGTGCTAGAGATCGGAAGCGGAGCACAGATACGCAGTATTTT
cdr3_aa: CSARDRKRSTDTQYF

j_call: TRBJ2-2
clone_size: few
d_call: NA
v_call: TRBV7-9
cdr3_nt: TGTGCCAGCAGCCCCCCCCTGCTGCCCGGGGAGCTGTTTTTT
cdr3_aa: CASSPPLLPGELFF

j_call: TRBJ2-1
clone_size: NA
d_call: NA
v_call: TRBV3-1
cdr3_nt: TGTGCCAGCAGCCAATTAGCTAGTCTAGGGCAGTTCTTC
cdr3_aa: CASSQLASLGQFF

j_call: TRBJ1-6
clone_size: once
d_call: TRBD1
v_call: TRBV11-2
cdr3_nt: TGTGCCAGCAGCATAACAGGGGGCGCTTCACCCCTCCACTTT
cdr3_aa: CASSITGGASPLHF

j_call: TRBJ2-1
clone_size: NA
d_call: TRBD2
v_call: TRBV30
cdr3_nt: TGTGCCTGGGAGGGAGGGAGCTCCTCCTACAATGAGCAGTTCTTC
cdr3_aa: CAWEGGSSSYNEQFF

j_call: TRBJ2-7
clone_size: few
d_call: NA
v_call: TRBV6-1
cdr3_nt: TGTGCCAGCAGTGGCTTCGTTCGCGAGCAGTACTTC
cdr3_aa: CASSGFVREQYF

j_call: TRBJ2-7
clone_size: NA
d_call: TRBD2
v_call: TRBV6-2/TRBV6-3
cdr3_nt: TGTGCCAGCAGAGCCTATGCGGGGGGTTTCTACGAGCAGTACTTC
cdr3_aa: CASRAYAGGFYEQYF

j_call: TRBJ1-2
clone_size: few
d_call: NA
v_call: TRBV9
cdr3_nt: TGTGCCAGCAGCGTAGAAAAACTCGGCCCGGAGGGTGGCTACACCTTC
cdr3_aa: CASSVEKLGPEGGYTF

j_call: TRBJ1-1
clone_size: NA
d_call: NA
v_call: TRBV6-5
cdr3_nt: TGTGCCAGCACTGACTCAGGCTTGAACACTGAAGCTTTCTTT
cdr3_aa: CASTDSGLNTEAFF

j_call: TRBJ1-1
clone_size: many
d_call: NA
v_call: TRBV12-3/TRBV12-4
cdr3_nt: TGTGCCAGCAGTTACGAGATGGCAACCACTGAAGCTTTCTTT
cdr3_aa: CASSYEMATTEAFF

j_call: TRBJ2-5
clone_size: NA
d_call: TRBD1
v_call: TRBV28
cdr3_nt: TGTGCCAGCAGTTTCCCCGGGACAGCCGACCAAGAGACCCAGTACTTC
cdr3_aa: CASSFPGTADQETQYF

j_call: TRBJ1-6
clone_size: NA
d_call: NA
v_call: TRBV7-9
cdr3_nt: TGTGCCAGCAGCCTCTCACAGGGTCCCCTGGATAATTCACCCCTCCACTTT
cdr3_aa: CASSLSQGPLDNSPLHF

j_call: TRBJ2-1
clone_size: few
d_call: NA
v_call: TRBV7-6
cdr3_nt: TGTGCCAGCAGCTACCCGACAAGACGGGGGCACAATGAGCAGTTCTTC
cdr3_aa: CASSYPTRRGHNEQFF

j_call: TRBJ2-1
clone_size: NA
d_call: TRBD2
v_call: TRBV7-6
cdr3_nt: TGTGCCAGCAGCGAGACTAGCGGAAATTACAATGAGCAGTTCTTC
cdr3_aa: CASSETSGNYNEQFF

j_call: TRBJ1-1
clone_size: few
d_call: NA
v_call: TRBV29-1
cdr3_nt: TGCAGCGTTGGGGCTATGAACACTGAAGCTTTCTTT
cdr3_aa: CSVGAMNTEAFF

j_call: TRBJ1-2
clone_size: NA
d_call: NA
v_call: TRBV15
cdr3_nt: TGTGCCACCAGCAGACCCGACCTACTTGGGAGCTATGGCTACACCTTC
cdr3_aa: CATSRPDLLGSYGYTF

j_call: TRBJ1-2
clone_size: few
d_call: TRBD1
v_call: TRBV9
cdr3_nt: TGTGCCAGCAGCGTTGGGACAGCAAACTATGGCTACACCTTC
cdr3_aa: CASSVGTANYGYTF

j_call: TRBJ2-5
clone_size: few
d_call: TRBD2
v_call: TRBV7-2
cdr3_nt: TGTGCCAGCAGCTTAGCATTGCGTAGCGGGAGCAAGACCCAGTACTTC
cdr3_aa: CASSLALRSGSKTQYF

j_call: TRBJ2-5
clone_size: few
d_call: NA
v_call: TRBV11-3
cdr3_nt: TGTGCCAGCACCTCGGGGGATCGGGAGACCCAGTACTTC
cdr3_aa: CASTSGDRETQYF

j_call: TRBJ2-5
clone_size: few
d_call: TRBD1
v_call: TRBV7-2
cdr3_nt: TGTGCCAGCAGCTTTGGACAGGCCCAAGAGACCCAGTACTTC
cdr3_aa: CASSFGQAQETQYF

j_call: TRBJ2-1
clone_size: few
d_call: TRBD1
v_call: TRBV3-1
cdr3_nt: TGTGCCAGCAGCCCGCCGGGACAGGGCGAGCAGTTCTTC
cdr3_aa: CASSPPGQGEQFF

j_call: TRBJ2-5
clone_size: NA
d_call: TRBD2
v_call: TRBV12-3/TRBV12-4
cdr3_nt: TGTGCCAGCACCGGACTAGCGGGAGGGGTGGCCCCACCCGGACAAGAGACCCAGTACTTC
cdr3_aa: CASTGLAGGVAPPGQETQYF

j_call: TRBJ2-1
clone_size: NA
d_call: NA
v_call: TRBV15
cdr3_nt: TGTGCCACCAGGGCGGGAAGACTCTCCTACAATGAGCAGTTCTTC
cdr3_aa: CATRAGRLSYNEQFF

j_call: TRBJ2-7
clone_size: NA
d_call: NA
v_call: TRBV27
cdr3_nt: TGTGCCAGCAGTTTATCGCCCGCGGGGGCTTACGAGCAGTACTTC
cdr3_aa: CASSLSPAGAYEQYF

j_call: TRBJ2-2
clone_size: NA
d_call: NA
v_call: TRBV7-2
cdr3_nt: TGTGCCAGCAGCCAACTCCTAAGGAACACCGGGGAGCTGTTTTTT
cdr3_aa: CASSQLLRNTGELFF

j_call: TRBJ2-4
clone_size: few
d_call: NA
v_call: TRBV14
cdr3_nt: TGTGCCAGCAGCCAAGTGGGTCCCCAAAACATTCAGTACTTC
cdr3_aa: CASSQVGPQNIQYF

j_call: TRBJ2-1
clone_size: many
d_call: TRBD1
v_call: TRBV18
cdr3_nt: TGTGCCAGCTCACCGGACAGGGATCGGCACACTAAGAATGAGCAGTTCTTC
cdr3_aa: CASSPDRDRHTKNEQFF

j_call: TRBJ2-2
clone_size: NA
d_call: NA
v_call: TRBV27
cdr3_nt: TGTGCCAGCAGTTTCTCGGGACATTCGAACACCGGGGAGCTGTTTTTT
cdr3_aa: CASSFSGHSNTGELFF

j_call: TRBJ2-6
clone_size: few
d_call: TRBD1
v_call: TRBV6-1
cdr3_nt: TGTGCCACCAGGGGACAGGGCTCTGGGGCCAACGTCCTGACTTTC
cdr3_aa: CATRGQGSGANVLTF

j_call: TRBJ2-7
clone_size: NA
d_call: TRBD1
v_call: TRBV6-1
cdr3_nt: TGTGCCAGCAGGTGGGACAGGGGTAGCTCCTACGAGCAGTACTTC
cdr3_aa: CASRWDRGSSYEQYF

j_call: TRBJ1-5
clone_size: NA
d_call: NA
v_call: TRBV27
cdr3_nt: TGTGCCAGCAGTTCCTCACAGGGTTTTCAGCCCCAGCATTTT
cdr3_aa: CASSSSQGFQPQHF

j_call: TRBJ2-5
clone_size: few
d_call: NA
v_call: TRBV29-1
cdr3_nt: TGCAGCGTTGAAGGTATACGGGGAGTAGAGACCCAGTACTTC
cdr3_aa: CSVEGIRGVETQYF

j_call: TRBJ2-1
clone_size: NA
d_call: TRBD1
v_call: TRBV10-3
cdr3_nt: TGTGCCATCAGTGGGACAGGGTTCTACAATGAGCAGTTCTTC
cdr3_aa: CAISGTGFYNEQFF

j_call: TRBJ2-3
clone_size: many
d_call: NA
v_call: TRBV12-3/TRBV12-4
cdr3_nt: TGTGCCAGCAGTTTGACCGGGGGTAGCACAGATACGCAGTATTTT
cdr3_aa: CASSLTGGSTDTQYF

j_call: TRBJ2-1
clone_size: few
d_call: TRBD2
v_call: TRBV7-9
cdr3_nt: TGTGCCAGCAGCCCTGGTGGGACTAGCAATGAGCAGTTCTTC
cdr3_aa: CASSPGGTSNEQFF

j_call: TRBJ2-7
clone_size: few
d_call: TRBD2
v_call: TRBV6-2/TRBV6-3
cdr3_nt: TGTGCCAGCAGTTACACTAGCGGGGGCGTCGAGCAGTACTTC
cdr3_aa: CASSYTSGGVEQYF

j_call: TRBJ2-1
clone_size: few
d_call: NA
v_call: TRBV12-3/TRBV12-4
cdr3_nt: TGTGCCAGCAGGCTTAGACGGGACAATGAGCAGTTCTTC
cdr3_aa: CASRLRRDNEQFF

j_call: TRBJ2-2
clone_size: NA
d_call: TRBD2
v_call: TRBV20-1
cdr3_nt: TGCAGTGCTAGCGGACTAGCGGGTCTGAACACCGGGGAGCTGTTTTTT
cdr3_aa: CSASGLAGLNTGELFF

j_call: TRBJ2-2
clone_size: few
d_call: NA
v_call: TRBV4-3
cdr3_nt: TGCGCCAGCAGCCAAGATCTCGAATTAGACACCGGGGAGCTGTTTTTT
cdr3_aa: CASSQDLELDTGELFF

j_call: TRBJ2-5
clone_size: once
d_call: TRBD2
v_call: TRBV20-1
cdr3_nt: TGCAGTGCTATGCCGGGACTAGCGGATTTTTTCCAAGAGACCCAGTACTTC
cdr3_aa: CSAMPGLADFFQETQYF

j_call: TRBJ1-2
clone_size: few
d_call: NA
v_call: TRBV9
cdr3_nt: TGTGCCAGCAGCGTAAGCCCGGGACTGGGGTTTGCCTACACCTTC
cdr3_aa: CASSVSPGLGFAYTF

j_call: TRBJ1-1
clone_size: few
d_call: NA
v_call: TRBV12-3/TRBV12-4
cdr3_nt: TGTGCCAGCAGGTCGGGGGGGGTCGGCACTGAAGCTTTCTTT
cdr3_aa: CASRSGGVGTEAFF

j_call: TRBJ2-1
clone_size: NA
d_call: NA
v_call: TRBV29-1
cdr3_nt: TGCAGCGTTGAAGAGAAAACCCTGGGAGGAGGTGAGCAGTTCTTC
cdr3_aa: CSVEEKTLGGGEQFF

j_call: TRBJ1-2
clone_size: few
d_call: NA
v_call: TRBV3-1
cdr3_nt: TGTGCCAGCAGCCTTGCTGATCAGGGATATGGCTACACCTTC
cdr3_aa: CASSLADQGYGYTF

j_call: TRBJ1-6
clone_size: NA
d_call: TRBD1
v_call: TRBV7-7
cdr3_nt: TGTGCTAGCTCGGCAGGGGGCACGTCACCCCTCCACTTT
cdr3_aa: CASSAGGTSPLHF

j_call: TRBJ2-3
clone_size: few
d_call: NA
v_call: TRBV10-1
cdr3_nt: TGCGCCAGCAGTGAGTCGGCACGGAGCCCGCAGTATTTT
cdr3_aa: CASSESARSPQYF

j_call: TRBJ1-5
clone_size: few
d_call: TRBD1
v_call: TRBV9
cdr3_nt: TGTGCCAGCAGCGAGGGACAGGGCGCTCAGCCCCAGCATTTT
cdr3_aa: CASSEGQGAQPQHF

j_call: TRBJ1-1
clone_size: NA
d_call: NA
v_call: TRBV7-2
cdr3_nt: TGTGCCAGCAGCGTACGCCAGGGGAAAGCTTTCTTT
cdr3_aa: CASSVRQGKAFF

j_call: TRBJ2-5
clone_size: few
d_call: NA
v_call: TRBV10-3
cdr3_nt: TGTGCCATCAGTGAGCCTTCCAAGGAAGGGACCCAGTACTTC
cdr3_aa: CAISEPSKEGTQYF

j_call: TRBJ2-1
clone_size: few
d_call: NA
v_call: TRBV7-2
cdr3_nt: TGTGCCAGCAGCTTAGGGTGGAGCAGCAATGAGCAGTTCTTC
cdr3_aa: CASSLGWSSNEQFF

j_call: TRBJ2-7
clone_size: NA
d_call: TRBD1
v_call: TRBV20-1
cdr3_nt: TGCAGTGCCGCAAGGGGGGGGACAGGGACCTACGAGCAGTACTTC
cdr3_aa: CSAARGGTGTYEQYF

j_call: TRBJ2-3
clone_size: few
d_call: TRBD2
v_call: TRBV5-6
cdr3_nt: TGTGCCAGCAGACTAGCGGGAGGATTGGATACGCAGTATTTT
cdr3_aa: CASRLAGGLDTQYF

j_call: TRBJ2-7
clone_size: few
d_call: TRBD2
v_call: TRBV20-1
cdr3_nt: TGCAGTGCCGTTCCCACTAGCGGGAGGACTCACGAGCAGTACTTC
cdr3_aa: CSAVPTSGRTHEQYF